The entry that follows covers one TCR delta chain sequence. No antigen is known for it. This specimen comes from a study of Vδ1+ human thymocytes. Study-wide points: Thymic TRG and TRD repertoires appeared highly polyclonal. Thymic delta-chain repertoires held approximately 20% Vdelta2 sequences and few Vdelta3, despite high sort purity.

The ends lost 1 base at V and 0 bases at J; junction bases unmatched: 17. This CDR3 has 21 residues. Germline V gives CDR1 TSWWSYY, CDR2 QGS. The template was reverse-transcribed extracted RNA. CDR3 amplicons came from multiplex PCR with pooled V-gene forward and constant-region reverse primers. TCRdb re-called the multiplex PCR reads using CATT. The sample carries about 53,000 delta-chain clones, about 14% recorded once. The material sequenced was Vdelta1+ gamma-delta thymocytes from the thymus. Subset in this sample: FACS-sorted CD3+ TCRalphabeta- TCRVdelta1+ TCRVdelta2- thymocytes. This chain links TRDV1 with TRDJ1; 10 positions match TRDD3. The sequence was obtained from a girl in the first two years of life who had congenital heart surgery. The CDR3 DNA is TGTGCTCTTGGGGAACAGCGACCCCTGCCGACTGGGGGATTTTACACCGATAAACTCATCTTT. Translated: CALGEQRPLPTGGFYTDKLIF.